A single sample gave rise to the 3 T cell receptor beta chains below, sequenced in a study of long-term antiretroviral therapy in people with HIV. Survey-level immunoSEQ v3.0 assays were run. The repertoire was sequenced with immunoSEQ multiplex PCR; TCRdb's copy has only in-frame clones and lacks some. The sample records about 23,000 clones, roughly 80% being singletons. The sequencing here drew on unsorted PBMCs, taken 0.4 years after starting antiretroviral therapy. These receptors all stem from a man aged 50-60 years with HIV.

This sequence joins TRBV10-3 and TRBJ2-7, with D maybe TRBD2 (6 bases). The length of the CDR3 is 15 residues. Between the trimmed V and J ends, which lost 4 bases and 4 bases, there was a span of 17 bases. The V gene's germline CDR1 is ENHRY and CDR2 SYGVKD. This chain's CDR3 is CAISGVGTALYEQYF. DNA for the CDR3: TGTGCCATCAGTGGGGTGGGGACTGCCCTATACGAGCAGTACTTC.

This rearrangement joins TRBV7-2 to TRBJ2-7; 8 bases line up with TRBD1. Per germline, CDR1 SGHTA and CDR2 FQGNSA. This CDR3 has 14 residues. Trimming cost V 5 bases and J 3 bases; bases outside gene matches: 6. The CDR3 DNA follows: TGTGCCAGCAGCATAAGAGACAGGGGCTACGAGCAGTACTTC. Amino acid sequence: CASSIRDRGYEQYF.

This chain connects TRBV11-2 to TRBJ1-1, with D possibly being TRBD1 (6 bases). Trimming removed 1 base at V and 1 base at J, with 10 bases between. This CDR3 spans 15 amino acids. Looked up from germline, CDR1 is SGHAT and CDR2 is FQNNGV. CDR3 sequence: CASSLVLGANTEAFF. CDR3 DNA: TGTGCCAGCAGCTTAGTGTTGGGGGCGAACACTGAAGCTTTCTTT.